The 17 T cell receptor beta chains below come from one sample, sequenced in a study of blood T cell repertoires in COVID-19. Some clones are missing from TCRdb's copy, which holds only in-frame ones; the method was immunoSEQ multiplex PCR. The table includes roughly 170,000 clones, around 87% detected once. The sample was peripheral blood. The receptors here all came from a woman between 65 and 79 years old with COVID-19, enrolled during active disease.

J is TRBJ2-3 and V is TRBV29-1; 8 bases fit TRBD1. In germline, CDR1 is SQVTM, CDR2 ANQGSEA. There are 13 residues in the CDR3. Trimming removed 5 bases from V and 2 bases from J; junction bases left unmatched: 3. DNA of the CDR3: TGCAGCGTTTGGACAGGGAACACAGATACGCAGTATTTT. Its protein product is CSVWTGNTDTQYF.

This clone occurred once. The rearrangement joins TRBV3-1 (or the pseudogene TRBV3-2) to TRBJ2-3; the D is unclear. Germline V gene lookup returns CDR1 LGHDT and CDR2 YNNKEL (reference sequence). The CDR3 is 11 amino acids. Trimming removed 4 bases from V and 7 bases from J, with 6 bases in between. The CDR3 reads CASSLKYTQYF. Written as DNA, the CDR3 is TGTGCCAGCAGCCTTAAATATACGCAGTATTTT.

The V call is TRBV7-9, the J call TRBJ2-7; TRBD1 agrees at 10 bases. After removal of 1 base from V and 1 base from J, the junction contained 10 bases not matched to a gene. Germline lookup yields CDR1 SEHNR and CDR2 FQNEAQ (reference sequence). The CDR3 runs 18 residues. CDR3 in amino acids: CASSLVSLRDRGSYEQYF. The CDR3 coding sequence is TGTGCCAGCAGCTTAGTAAGCCTCCGGGACAGGGGATCCTACGAGCAGTACTTC.

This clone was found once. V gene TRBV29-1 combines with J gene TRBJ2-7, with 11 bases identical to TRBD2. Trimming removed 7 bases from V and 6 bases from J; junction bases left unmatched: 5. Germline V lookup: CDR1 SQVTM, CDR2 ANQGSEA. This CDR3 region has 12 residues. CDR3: CSATGTSGEQYF. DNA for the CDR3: TGCAGCGCAACCGGGACTAGCGGCGAGCAGTACTTC.

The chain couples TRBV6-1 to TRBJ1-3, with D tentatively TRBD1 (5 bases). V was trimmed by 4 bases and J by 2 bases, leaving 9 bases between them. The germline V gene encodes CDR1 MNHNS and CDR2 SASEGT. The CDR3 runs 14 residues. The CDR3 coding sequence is TGTGCCAGCAGTGGGGGCTTCCCTGGAAACACCATATATTTT. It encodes CASSGGFPGNTIYF.

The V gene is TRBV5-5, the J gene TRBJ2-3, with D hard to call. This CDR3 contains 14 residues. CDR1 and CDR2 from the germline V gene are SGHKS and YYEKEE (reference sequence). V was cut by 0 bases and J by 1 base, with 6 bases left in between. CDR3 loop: CASSLDAGTDTQYF. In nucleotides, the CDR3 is TGTGCCAGCAGCTTGGATGCGGGCACAGATACGCAGTATTTT.

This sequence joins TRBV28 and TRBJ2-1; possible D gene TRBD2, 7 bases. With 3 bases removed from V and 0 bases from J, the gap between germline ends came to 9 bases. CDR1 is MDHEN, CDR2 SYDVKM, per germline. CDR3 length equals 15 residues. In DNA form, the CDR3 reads TGTGCCAGCAGTTTTGCGGGGGCCTCCTACAATGAGCAGTTCTTC. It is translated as CASSFAGASYNEQFF.

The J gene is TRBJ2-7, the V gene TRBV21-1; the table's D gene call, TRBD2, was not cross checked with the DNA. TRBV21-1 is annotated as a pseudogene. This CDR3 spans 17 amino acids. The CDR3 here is CASSRRRNGGKPYEQYF. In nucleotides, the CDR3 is TGTGCCAGCAGCCGAAGAAGGAATGGCGGTAAGCCCTACGAGCAGTACTTC.

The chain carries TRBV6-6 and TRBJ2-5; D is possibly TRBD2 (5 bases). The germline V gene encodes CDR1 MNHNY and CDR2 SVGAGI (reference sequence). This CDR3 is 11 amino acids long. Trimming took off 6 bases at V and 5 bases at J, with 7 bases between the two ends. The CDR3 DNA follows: TGTGCCAGCAGCCAGCGGGAGACCCAGTACTTC. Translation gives CASSQRETQYF.

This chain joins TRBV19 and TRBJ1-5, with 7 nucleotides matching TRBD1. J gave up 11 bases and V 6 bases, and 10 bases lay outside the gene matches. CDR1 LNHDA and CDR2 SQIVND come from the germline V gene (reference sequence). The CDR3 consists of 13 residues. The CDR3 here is CASSNLDRISQHF. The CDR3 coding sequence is TGTGCCAGTAGCAACCTGGACAGGATATCCCAGCATTTT.

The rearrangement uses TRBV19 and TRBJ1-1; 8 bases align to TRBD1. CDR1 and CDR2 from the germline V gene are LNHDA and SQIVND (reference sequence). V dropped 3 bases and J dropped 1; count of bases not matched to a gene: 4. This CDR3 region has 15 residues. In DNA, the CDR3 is TGTGCCAGTAGTATCGCGCAGGGGGCGAACACTGAAGCTTTCTTT. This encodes CASSIAQGANTEAFF.

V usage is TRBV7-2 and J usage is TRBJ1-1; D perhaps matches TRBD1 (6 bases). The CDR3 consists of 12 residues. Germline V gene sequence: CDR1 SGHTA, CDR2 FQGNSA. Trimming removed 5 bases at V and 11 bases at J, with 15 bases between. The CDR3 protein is CASSPGGGVAFF. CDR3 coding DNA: TGTGCCAGCAGCCCGGGAGGGGGGGTTGCTTTCTTT.

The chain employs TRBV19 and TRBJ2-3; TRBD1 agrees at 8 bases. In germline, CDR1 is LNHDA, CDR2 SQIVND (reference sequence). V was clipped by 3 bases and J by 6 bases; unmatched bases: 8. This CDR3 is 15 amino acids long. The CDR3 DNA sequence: TGTGCCAGTAGTATGGATCAGGGGGCCCTTGATACGCAGTATTTT. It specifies CASSMDQGALDTQYF. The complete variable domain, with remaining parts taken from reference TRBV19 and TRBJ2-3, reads DGGITQSPKYLFRKEGQNVTLSCEQNLNHDAMYWYRQDPGQGLRLIYYSQIVNDFQKGDIAEGYSVSREKKESFPLTVTSAQKNPTAFYLCASSMDQGALDTQYFGPGTRLTVL.

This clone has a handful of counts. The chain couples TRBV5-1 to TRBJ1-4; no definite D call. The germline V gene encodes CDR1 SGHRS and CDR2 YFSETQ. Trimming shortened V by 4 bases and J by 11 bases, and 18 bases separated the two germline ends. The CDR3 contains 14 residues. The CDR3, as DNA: TGCGCCAGCAGCCTCCGGGCCCGGGAAGGCAAACTGTTTTTT. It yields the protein CASSLRAREGKLFF.

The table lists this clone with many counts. The CDR3, as DNA: TGTGCCAGCAGCCGGACACCGTGGGGCAATCAGCCCCAGCATTTT. This translates into CASSRTPWGNQPQHF. The chain uses TRBV6-5 and TRBJ1-5; a weak D match, TRBD1 (5 bases). This CDR3 spans 15 amino acids. From germline, CDR1 is MNHEY and CDR2 SVGAGI. V lost 6 bases and J 2 bases, leaving 14 bases between the germline ends.

CDR3 in amino acids: CASSLGGAGVEDTQYF. CDR3 nucleotide sequence: TGTGCCAGCAGTTTGGGGGGAGCGGGAGTAGAAGATACGCAGTATTTT. The chain has TRBV28 and TRBJ2-3; 8 nucleotides align to TRBD2. This CDR3 spans 16 amino acids. J was trimmed by 5 bases and V by 3 bases; bases with no gene match: 10. Per germline, CDR1 MDHEN and CDR2 SYDVKM.

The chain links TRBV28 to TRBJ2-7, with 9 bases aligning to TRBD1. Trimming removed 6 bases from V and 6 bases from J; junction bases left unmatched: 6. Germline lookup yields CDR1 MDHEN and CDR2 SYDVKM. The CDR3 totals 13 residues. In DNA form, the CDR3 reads TGTGCCAGCAGGGACAGGGGATTGGGCGAGCAGTACTTC. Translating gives CASRDRGLGEQYF.